These 7 T cell receptor beta chains were all obtained from the same sample, sequenced in a study of T cell responses to AZD1222 COVID-19 vaccine (dated by TCRdb to about 2021). According to the study, the label for this sample's time point signals: about 28 days (+/-7) after the second vaccine dose. The library was obtained by the immunoSEQ multiplex PCR assay. TCRdb provides this immuneACCESS table in a form limited to in-frame rearrangements. Some clones are lacking; in checked studies, under half of them reflect an unresolved V gene, and why the rest are absent is not known. The sample profile shows more than 65,000 clones; roughly 85% of them were found once. The ten largest clones take up 20% to 30% of the sample. The source was peripheral blood, collected 28 days after the second AZD1222 dose. The receptor set was obtained from an adult who received the AZD1222 COVID-19 vaccine.

The chain links TRBV27 to TRBJ2-5, with D tentatively TRBD1 (6 bases). This CDR3 has 13 residues. Trimming pared 9 bases from V and 0 bases from J, leaving 11 bases between. The germline V gene encodes CDR1 MNHEY and CDR2 SMNVEV (reference sequence). CDR3 sequence (DNA): TGTGCCAGTAGGGGGTTATACCAAGAGACCCAGTACTTC. This encodes CASRGLYQETQYF.

DNA for the CDR3: TGTGCCAGCAGCTGGGGGGACACGAGCTCTGGAAACACCATATATTTT. Translating it yields CASSWGDTSSGNTIYF. The chain carries TRBV5-8 and TRBJ1-3; perhaps TRBD1 as D (6 bases). Trimming took off 3 bases at V and 0 bases at J, with 13 bases between the two ends. CDR1 is SGHTS, CDR2 YDEGEE, per germline. The CDR3 sequence is 16 residues long. The full variable domain, completed using reference TRBV5-8 and TRBJ1-3, is EAGVTQSPTHLIKTRGQQATLRCSPISGHTSVYWYQQALGLGLQFLLWYDEGEERNRGNFPPRFSGRQFPNYSSELNVNALELEDSALYLCASSWGDTSSGNTIYFGEGSWLTVV.

V is TRBV20-1 and J is TRBJ1-1; D call uncertain. The CDR3 covers 10 residues. Germline CDR1 DFQATT, CDR2 SNEGSKA (reference sequence). The germline V and J ends were trimmed by 3 bases and 3 bases, with 2 bases remaining between them. Here the CDR3 reads CSARHTEAFF. CDR3 DNA sequence: TGCAGTGCTAGGCACACTGAAGCTTTCTTT.

This clone appeared a single time. DNA of the CDR3: TGTGCCAGCAGCTTTCGGGACAATCCAGAGACCCAGTACTTC. Translating it yields CASSFRDNPETQYF. This chain uses TRBV7-9 with TRBJ2-5; the D gene is possibly TRBD1 (6 bases). Germline CDR1 reads SEHNR; CDR2 reads FQNEAQ (reference sequence). The CDR3 loop spans 14 amino acids. V gave up 3 bases and J gave up 4 bases, with 12 bases separating them.

This chain joins TRBV9 and TRBJ1-1; D not resolved. There are 14 residues in the CDR3. The germline gives CDR1 SGDLS, CDR2 YYNGEE. V shed 0 bases and J shed 11 bases, with 17 bases lying between them. The CDR3 DNA sequence: TGTGCCAGCAGCGTAGGAGCGGAGCCCTCTGGGGCTTTCTTT. Protein product: CASSVGAEPSGAFF.

The chain couples TRBV2 to TRBJ2-7; tentative D call: TRBD2 (5 bases). Germline V gives CDR1 SNHLY, CDR2 FYNNEI. There are 12 residues in the CDR3. Between the trimmed V and J ends, which lost 6 bases and 6 bases, there was a span of 12 bases. The CDR3: CASRTDSREQYF. CDR3 bases: TGTGCCAGCAGGACGGACTCCCGCGAGCAGTACTTC. The whole variable domain, filled in from reference TRBV2 and TRBJ2-7, reads EPEVTQTPSHQVTQMGQEVILRCVPISNHLYFYWYRQILGQKVEFLVSFYNNEISEKSEIFDDQFSVERPDGSNFTLKIRSTKLEDSAMYFCASRTDSREQYFGPGTRLTVT.

This chain uses TRBV29-1 with TRBJ1-1, with D possibly TRBD1 on 6 matching bases. V lost 7 bases to trimming and J lost 0 bases, with 9 bases between them. The CDR3 extends over 12 amino acids. The V gene's germline CDR1 is SQVTM and CDR2 ANQGSEA. The CDR3 DNA is TGCAGCGCCGGACAGCTGAACACTGAAGCTTTCTTT. It yields the protein CSAGQLNTEAFF.